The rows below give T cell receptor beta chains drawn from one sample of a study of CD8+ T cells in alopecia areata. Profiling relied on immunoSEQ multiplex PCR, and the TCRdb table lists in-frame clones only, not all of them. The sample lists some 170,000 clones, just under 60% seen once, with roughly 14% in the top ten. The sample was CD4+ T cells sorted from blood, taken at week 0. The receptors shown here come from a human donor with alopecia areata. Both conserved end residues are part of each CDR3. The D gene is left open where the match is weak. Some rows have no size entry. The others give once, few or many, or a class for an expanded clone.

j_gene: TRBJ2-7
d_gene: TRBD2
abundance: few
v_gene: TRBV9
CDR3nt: TGTGCCAGCAGCGGTAGCGGGGGGACCTACGAGCAGTACTTC
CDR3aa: CASSGSGGTYEQYF

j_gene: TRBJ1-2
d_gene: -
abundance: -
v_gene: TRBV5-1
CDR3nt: TGCGCCAGCAGCTTGGACAGCGGGAACTATGGCTACACCTTC
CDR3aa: CASSLDSGNYGYTF

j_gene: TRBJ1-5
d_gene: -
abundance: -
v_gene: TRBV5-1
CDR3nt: TGCGCCAGCAGCTTGGGACAAGAAGGCAATCAGCCCCAGCATTTT
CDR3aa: CASSLGQEGNQPQHF

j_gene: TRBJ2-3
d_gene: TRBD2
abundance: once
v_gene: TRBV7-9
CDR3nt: TGTGCCAGCAGCCAGAAAGGACTAGCGGGTGCAGATACGCAGTATTTT
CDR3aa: CASSQKGLAGADTQYF

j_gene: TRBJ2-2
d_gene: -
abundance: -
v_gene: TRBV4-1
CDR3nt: TGCGCCAGCAGCCAATCTAATCTAGGGTTTACCGGGGAGCTGTTTTTT
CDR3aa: CASSQSNLGFTGELFF

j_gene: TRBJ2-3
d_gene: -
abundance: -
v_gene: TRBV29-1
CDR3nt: TGCAGCGGCGGACTGGATACGCAGTATTTT
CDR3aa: CSGGLDTQYF

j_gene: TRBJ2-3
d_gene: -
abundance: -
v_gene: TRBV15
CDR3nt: TGTGCCACCAGCAGAGATACCCCCCGGGCAGATACGCAGTATTTT
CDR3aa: CATSRDTPRADTQYF

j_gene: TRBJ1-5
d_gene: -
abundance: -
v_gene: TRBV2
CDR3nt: TGTGCCAGCACGGAGGGGTTAAATCAGCCCCAGCATTTT
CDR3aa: CASTEGLNQPQHF

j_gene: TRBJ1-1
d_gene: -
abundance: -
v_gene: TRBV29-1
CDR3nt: TGCAGCGTCGAGGGGCTCTTGAACACTGAAGCTTTCTTT
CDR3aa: CSVEGLLNTEAFF

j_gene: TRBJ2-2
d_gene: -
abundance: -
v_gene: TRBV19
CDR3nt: TGTGCCAGTACGGGATCAGGCACCGGGGAGCTGTTTTTT
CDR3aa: CASTGSGTGELFF

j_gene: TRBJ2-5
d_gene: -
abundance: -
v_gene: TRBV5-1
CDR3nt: TGCGCCAGCAGCTTGGAAAGGGGACGACAAGAGACCCAGTACTTC
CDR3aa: CASSLERGRQETQYF

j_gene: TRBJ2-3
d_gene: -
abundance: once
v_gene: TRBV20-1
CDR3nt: TGCAGTACCGGGACCCTGACGCAGTATTTT
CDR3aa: CSTGTLTQYF

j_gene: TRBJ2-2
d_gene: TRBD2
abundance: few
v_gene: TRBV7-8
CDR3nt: TGTGCCAGCAGCACCGGGGGGGCTAGCGGGCACACCGGGGAGCTGTTTTTT
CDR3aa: CASSTGGASGHTGELFF

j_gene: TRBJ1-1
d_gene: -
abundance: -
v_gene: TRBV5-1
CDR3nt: TGCGCCAGCAGCCCCCTTCGAGGGCCGGGGAACACTGAAGCTTTCTTT
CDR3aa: CASSPLRGPGNTEAFF

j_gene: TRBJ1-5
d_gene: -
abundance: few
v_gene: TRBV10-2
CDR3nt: TGCGCCAGCAGTGATGGTCAGCCCCAGCATTTT
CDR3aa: CASSDGQPQHF

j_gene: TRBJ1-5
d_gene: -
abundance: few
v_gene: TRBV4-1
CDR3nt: TGCGCCAGCAGCCAAGGACGTCCGAGGGGTAGCAATCAGCCCCAGCATTTT
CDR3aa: CASSQGRPRGSNQPQHF

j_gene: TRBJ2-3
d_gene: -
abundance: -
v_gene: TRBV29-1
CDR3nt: TGCAGCGTAGACCGGGGGACAGATACGCAGTATTTT
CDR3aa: CSVDRGTDTQYF

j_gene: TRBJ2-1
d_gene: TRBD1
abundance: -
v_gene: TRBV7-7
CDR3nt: TGTGCCAGCTCCCCGGACAGGGCACACAATGAGCAGTTCTTC
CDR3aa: CASSPDRAHNEQFF

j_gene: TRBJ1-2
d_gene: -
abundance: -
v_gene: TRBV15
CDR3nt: TGTGCCACCAGCAGAGATACAATGGGCTACACCTTC
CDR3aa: CATSRDTMGYTF

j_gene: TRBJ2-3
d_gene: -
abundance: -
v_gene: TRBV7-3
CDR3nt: TGTGCCAGCAGCTTCGGTTTGGGAGATACGCAGTATTTT
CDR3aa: CASSFGLGDTQYF

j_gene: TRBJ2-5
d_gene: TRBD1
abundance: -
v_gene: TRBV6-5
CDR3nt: TGTGCCAGCAGACCCCAGGGGGCGCGGGAAGAGACCCAGTACTTC
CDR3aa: CASRPQGAREETQYF

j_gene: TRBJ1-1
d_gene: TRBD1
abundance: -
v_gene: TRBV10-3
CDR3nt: TGTGCCATCAGTGAGGGGGACAGGGTTTTGGACACTGAAGCTTTCTTT
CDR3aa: CAISEGDRVLDTEAFF